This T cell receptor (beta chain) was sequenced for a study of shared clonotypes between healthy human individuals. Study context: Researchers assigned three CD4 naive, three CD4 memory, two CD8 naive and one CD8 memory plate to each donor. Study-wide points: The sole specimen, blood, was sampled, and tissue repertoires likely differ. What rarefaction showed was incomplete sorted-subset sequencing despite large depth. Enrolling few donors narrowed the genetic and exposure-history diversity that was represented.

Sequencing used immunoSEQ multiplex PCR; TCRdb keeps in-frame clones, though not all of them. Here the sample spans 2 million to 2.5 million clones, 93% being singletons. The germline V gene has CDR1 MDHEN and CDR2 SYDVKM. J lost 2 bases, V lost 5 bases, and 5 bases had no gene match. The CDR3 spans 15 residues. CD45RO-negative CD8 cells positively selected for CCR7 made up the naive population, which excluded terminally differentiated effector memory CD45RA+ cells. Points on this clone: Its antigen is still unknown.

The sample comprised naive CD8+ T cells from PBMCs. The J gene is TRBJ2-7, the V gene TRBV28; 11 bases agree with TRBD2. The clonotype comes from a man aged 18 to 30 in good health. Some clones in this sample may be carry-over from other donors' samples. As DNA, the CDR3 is TGTGCCAGCAGTCCCCTAGCGGGAGGTACCTACGAGCAGTACTTC. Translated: CASSPLAGGTYEQYF.